These 20 T cell receptor beta chains were all obtained from the same sample, sequenced in a study of Ad26.COV2.S vaccination and SARS-CoV-2 variants. Noted treatment: around 19 received Ad26.COV2.S at low or high dose, single or two shots; five or six received placebo; per-sample allocation not given. All samples were drawn on day 63, counting from the first vaccine or placebo injection. Some clones are missing from TCRdb's copy, which holds only in-frame ones; the method was immunoSEQ multiplex PCR. The sample yields 350,000 to 500,000 clones, around nine tenths seen once. Sample: peripheral blood, taken in a trial of Ad26.COV2.S vaccine versus placebo. The source is a person aged 18-60 years who received the Ad26.COV2.S COVID-19 vaccine or a placebo.

The chain couples TRBV11-2 to TRBJ1-2; D call uncertain. The V gene lost 1 base and the J gene lost 4 bases, with 4 bases spanning the gap. The CDR3 runs to 12 residues. The germline gives CDR1 SGHAT, CDR2 FQNNGV. The CDR3 DNA reads as TGTGCCAGCAGCTTAGGTGTCTATGGCTACACCTTC. Amino acids: CASSLGVYGYTF.

The chain has TRBV5-1 and TRBJ2-2; TRBD1 agrees at 8 bases. V was clipped by 2 bases and J by 6 bases; unmatched bases: 6. The CDR3 is 15 residues long. Germline CDR1 is SGHRS and CDR2 is YFSETQ. The CDR3 is CASSLSGGDAGELFF. As DNA, the CDR3 is TGCGCCAGCAGCTTATCAGGGGGCGATGCCGGGGAGCTGTTTTTT.

J is TRBJ1-2 and V is TRBV7-9; tentative D call: TRBD1 (6 bases). Germline V gene data show CDR1 as SEHNR and CDR2 as FQNEAQ (reference sequence). V was shortened by 5 bases and J by 0 bases, with 19 bases between the two germline ends. This CDR3 region has 17 residues. CDR3 in DNA: TGTGCCAGCAGCGACCTTACTACAGGGCCGCCTAACTATGGCTACACCTTC. Protein sequence: CASSDLTTGPPNYGYTF.

The rearrangement joins TRBV28 to TRBJ2-1; 14 bases match TRBD2. Trimming took 6 bases from V and 4 from J; bases not matched to a gene: 5. Germline V gene data show CDR1 as MDHEN and CDR2 as SYDVKM. The CDR3 runs 16 residues. DNA of the CDR3: TGTGCCAGCAGGCCGGGACTAGCGGGGGTATACAATGAGCAGTTCTTC. It specifies CASRPGLAGVYNEQFF.

This clone was observed a handful of times. This chain connects TRBV30 to TRBJ1-1, with D maybe TRBD1 (5 bases). The germline CDR1 and CDR2 sequences are GTSNPN and SVGIG (reference sequence). V gave up 0 bases and J gave up 6 bases, with 20 bases separating them. The CDR3 runs to 16 residues. The CDR3 sequence: CAWSVNPGHGAAEAFF. The CDR3 DNA reads TGTGCCTGGAGTGTAAATCCAGGGCACGGCGCCGCTGAAGCTTTCTTT.

This clone appeared once. J is TRBJ2-3 and V is TRBV7-2, with 7 bases aligning to TRBD1. Trimming at V came to 6 bases and at J to 2 bases, leaving 11 bases not matched to a gene. This CDR3 is built from 16 residues. CDR1 is SGHTA, CDR2 FQGNSA, per germline. In nucleotides, the CDR3 is TGTGCCAGCAGACAAATCCCGGGACAGTACACAGATACGCAGTATTTT. It specifies CASRQIPGQYTDTQYF.

The chain combines TRBV5-1 with TRBJ2-3; D is unclear. Per the germline V gene, CDR1 is SGHRS and CDR2 is YFSETQ. There are 15 residues in the CDR3. Trimming stripped 2 bases from V and 4 bases from J, with 14 bases between. The CDR3 spells CASSFETDDSDTQYF. CDR3 bases: TGCGCCAGCAGCTTTGAGACCGATGATTCAGATACGCAGTATTTT.

The CDR3 coding sequence is TGCGCCAGCAGCTTGTATTCGGGACTAGCGGGTCGAGAGCAGTTCTTC. Its protein is CASSLYSGLAGREQFF. This chain links TRBV5-1 with TRBJ2-1; 12 bases line up with TRBD2. CDR1 and CDR2 from the germline V gene are SGHRS and YFSETQ. The length of the CDR3 is 16 residues. J gave up 10 bases and V 1 base, and 9 bases lay outside the gene matches.

This rearrangement joins TRBV15 to TRBJ1-2; the D gene is possibly TRBD1 (6 bases). Trimming removed 4 bases at V and 6 bases at J, with 15 bases between. CDR3 size: 14 residues. Germline CDR1 LNHNV, CDR2 YYDKDF (reference sequence). CDR3 amino acids: CATSIWGHPDGYTF. CDR3 sequence (DNA): TGTGCCACCAGCATCTGGGGACACCCGGATGGCTACACCTTC. Full variable domain (missing parts from reference TRBV15 and TRBJ1-2): DAMVIQNPRYQVTQFGKPVTLSCSQTLNHNVMYWYQQKSSQAPKLLFHYYDKDFNNEADTPDNFQSRRPNTSFCFLDIRSPGLGDTAMYLCATSIWGHPDGYTFGSGTRLTVV.

This clone was seen just once. The chain links TRBV7-8 to TRBJ1-5; 7 nucleotides match TRBD1. This CDR3 comprises 18 residues. V gave up 5 bases and J gave up 0 bases; unmatched junction bases: 13. The germline gives CDR1 SGHVS, CDR2 FQNEAQ. CDR3 DNA: TGTGCCAGCAGCCCTGGGACAGCTTTTAAAGGTAGCAATCAGCCCCAGCATTTT. Its protein product is CASSPGTAFKGSNQPQHF.

The J gene is TRBJ2-3, the V gene TRBV4-2, with 9 bases that match TRBD2. The CDR3 runs 16 residues. The trim removed 0 bases at V and 10 bases at J, leaving 11 bases unmatched. CDR1 is LGHNA and CDR2 is YNFKEQ in the germline V gene. The CDR3 is CASSQEVRGGPGAQYF. In DNA, the CDR3 is TGTGCCAGCAGCCAAGAAGTGCGGGGGGGCCCTGGTGCGCAGTATTTT.

The chain employs TRBV5-1 and TRBJ2-7; 7 bases line up with TRBD1. The CDR3 has 15 residues. Germline-derived CDR1 and CDR2 are SGHRS and YFSETQ. Trimming at V came to 4 bases and at J to 5 bases, leaving 12 bases not matched to a gene. In DNA, the CDR3 is TGCGCCAGCAGCCTACTGACAGGGTTCTACAACGAGCAGTACTTC. Encoded protein: CASSLLTGFYNEQYF.

This clone has only one observation. The chain carries TRBV7-8 and TRBJ1-2, with 7 bases matching TRBD1. The CDR3 covers 15 residues. Looked up from germline, CDR1 is SGHVS and CDR2 is FQNEAQ. V gave up 0 bases and J gave up 6 bases; unmatched junction bases: 7. The DNA of the CDR3 is TGTGCCAGCAGCTTAGCCGGCACAGGGGAGGATGGCTACACCTTC. This encodes CASSLAGTGEDGYTF.

This clone has more than one count but fewer than ten. This chain links TRBV5-1 with TRBJ2-2; 7 bases line up with TRBD1. This CDR3 region has 16 residues. Germline V gives CDR1 SGHRS, CDR2 YFSETQ. Trimming took 4 bases from V and 1 from J; bases not matched to a gene: 7. CDR3 region: CASSPRTGLNTGELFF. The CDR3 DNA reads as TGCGCCAGCAGCCCGCGGACAGGTCTGAACACCGGGGAGCTGTTTTTT.

J is TRBJ2-3 and V is TRBV28; maybe TRBD1 (6 bases). V lost 2 bases to trimming and J lost 3 bases, with 9 bases between them. The length of the CDR3 is 14 residues. Per the germline V gene, CDR1 is MDHEN and CDR2 is SYDVKM. CDR3: CASSLETGTDTQYF. As DNA, the CDR3 is TGTGCCAGCAGTTTAGAGACAGGAACAGATACGCAGTATTTT.

This chain connects TRBV9 to TRBJ2-3; D is perhaps TRBD2 (5 bases). The ends were cut back, 1 base at V and 2 bases at J, with 8 bases in the middle. The V gene's germline CDR1 is SGDLS and CDR2 YYNGEE. The CDR3 loop spans 14 amino acids. The CDR3 DNA follows: TGTGCCAGCAGCGTAAAGGGAGACACAGATACGCAGTATTTT. It codes for CASSVKGDTDTQYF.

This clone was picked up a small number of times. The chain uses TRBV9 and TRBJ2-7; D may correspond to TRBD1 or TRBD2 (5 bases each). This CDR3 is 19 amino acids long. Germline V gives CDR1 SGDLS, CDR2 YYNGEE. V lost 0 bases, J lost 7 bases, and 29 bases lay in between. Here the CDR3 DNA reads TGTGCCAGCAGCGTAGGGTTATTAAGTAGGACTTTCGGGACGGAGGAGCAGTACTTC. Translated, it gives CASSVGLLSRTFGTEEQYF.

J is TRBJ2-7 and V is TRBV13; 8 bases map to TRBD1. J was trimmed by 0 bases and V by 4 bases; bases with no gene match: 2. The CDR3 length is 14 residues. Germline CDR1 is PRHDT and CDR2 is FYEKMQ (reference sequence). CDR3 residues: CASSSGQGSYEQYF. CDR3 in DNA: TGTGCCAGCAGCTCAGGACAGGGCTCCTACGAGCAGTACTTC.

The V call is TRBV20-1, the J call TRBJ1-2; unclear D gene. CDR1 and CDR2 from the germline V gene are DFQATT and SNEGSKA (reference sequence). CDR3 length: 11 amino acids. The V end lost 1 base, the J end lost 5 bases, and 5 bases lay between the germline ends. The CDR3 loop reads CSARVNYGYTF. CDR3 DNA sequence: TGCAGTGCTAGAGTCAATTATGGCTACACCTTC.

This rearrangement joins TRBV7-2 to TRBJ1-2, with D maybe TRBD1 (6 bases). Deletions cut 5 bases from V and 4 bases from J, with 8 bases between. The CDR3 is 12 residues long. The germline V gene encodes CDR1 SGHTA and CDR2 FQGNSA. The CDR3 DNA sequence: TGTGCCAGCAGCACGACAGGCTATGGCTACACCTTC. The encoded protein is CASSTTGYGYTF.